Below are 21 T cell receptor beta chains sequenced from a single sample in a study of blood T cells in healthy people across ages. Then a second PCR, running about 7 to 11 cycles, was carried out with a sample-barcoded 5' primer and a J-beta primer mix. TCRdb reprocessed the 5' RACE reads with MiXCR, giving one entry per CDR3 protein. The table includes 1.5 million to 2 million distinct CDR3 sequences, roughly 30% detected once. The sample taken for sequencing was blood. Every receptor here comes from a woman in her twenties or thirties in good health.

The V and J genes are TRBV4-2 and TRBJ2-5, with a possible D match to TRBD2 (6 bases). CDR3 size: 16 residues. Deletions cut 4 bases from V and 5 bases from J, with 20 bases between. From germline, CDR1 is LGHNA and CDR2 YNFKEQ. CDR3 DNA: TGTGCCAGCAGCCCGAACGTTCAGGGACTTACGGAGACCCAGTACTTC. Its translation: CASSPNVQGLTETQYF.

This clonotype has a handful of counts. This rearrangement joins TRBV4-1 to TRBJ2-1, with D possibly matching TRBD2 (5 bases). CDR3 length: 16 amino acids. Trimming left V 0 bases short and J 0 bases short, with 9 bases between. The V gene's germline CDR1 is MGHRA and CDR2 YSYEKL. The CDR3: CASSQEILGSYNEQFF. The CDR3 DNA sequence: TGCGCCAGCAGCCAAGAAATACTAGGCTCCTACAATGAGCAGTTCTTC.

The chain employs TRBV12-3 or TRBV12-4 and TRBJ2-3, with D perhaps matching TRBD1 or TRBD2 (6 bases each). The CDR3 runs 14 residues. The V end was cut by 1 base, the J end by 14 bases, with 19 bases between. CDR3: CASSLEGGSDARYF. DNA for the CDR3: TGTGCCAGCAGTTTAGAGGGGGGATCAGATGCGCGGTATTTT.

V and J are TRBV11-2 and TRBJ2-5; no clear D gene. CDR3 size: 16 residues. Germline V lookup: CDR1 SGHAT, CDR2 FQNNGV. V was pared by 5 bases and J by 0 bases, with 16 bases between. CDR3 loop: CASSPDEPWYQETQYF. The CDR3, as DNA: TGTGCCAGCAGCCCGGATGAACCCTGGTACCAAGAGACCCAGTACTTC.

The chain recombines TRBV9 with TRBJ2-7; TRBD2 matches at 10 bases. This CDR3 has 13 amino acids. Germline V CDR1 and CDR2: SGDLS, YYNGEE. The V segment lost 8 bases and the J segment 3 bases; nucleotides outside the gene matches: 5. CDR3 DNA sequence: TGTGCCAGATCACTAGCGGGGTTCTACGAGCAGTACTTC. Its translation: CARSLAGFYEQYF.

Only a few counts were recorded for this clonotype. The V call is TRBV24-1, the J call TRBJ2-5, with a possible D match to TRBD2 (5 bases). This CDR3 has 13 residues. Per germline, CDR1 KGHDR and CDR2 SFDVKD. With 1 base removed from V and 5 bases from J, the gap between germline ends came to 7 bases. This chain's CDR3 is CATSDLWEETQYF. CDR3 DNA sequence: TGTGCCACCAGTGATTTATGGGAGGAGACCCAGTACTTC.

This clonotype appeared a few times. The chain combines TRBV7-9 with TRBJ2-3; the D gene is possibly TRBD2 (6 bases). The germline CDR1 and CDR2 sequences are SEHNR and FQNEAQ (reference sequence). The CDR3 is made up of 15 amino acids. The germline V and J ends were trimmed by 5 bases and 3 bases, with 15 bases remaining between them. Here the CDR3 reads CASSLPGEVTDTQYF. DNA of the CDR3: TGTGCCAGCAGCCTCCCCGGGGAGGTAACAGATACGCAGTATTTT.

The CDR3 coding sequence is TGTGCCAGCAGCCGGGACAGGGTATTAAGCGAGAATGAAAAACTGTTTTTT. As protein: CASSRDRVLSENEKLFF. The genes are TRBV7-9 and TRBJ1-4; 9 nucleotides agree with TRBD1. The CDR3 sequence is 17 residues long. CDR1 is SEHNR and CDR2 is FQNEAQ in the germline V gene (reference sequence). V was clipped by 5 bases and J by 5 bases; unmatched bases: 12.

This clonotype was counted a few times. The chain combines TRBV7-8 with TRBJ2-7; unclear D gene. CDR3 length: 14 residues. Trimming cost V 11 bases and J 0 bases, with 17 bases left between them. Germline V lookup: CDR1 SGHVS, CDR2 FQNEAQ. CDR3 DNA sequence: TGTGCCGTCTTCCGGAGTGGCCGCTCCTACGAGCAGTACTTC. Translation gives CAVFRSGRSYEQYF.

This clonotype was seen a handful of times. In DNA form, the CDR3 reads TGTGCCAGCAGCCCAGGGTGGGTTGGCGATGAGCAGTTCTTC. It specifies CASSPGWVGDEQFF. The chain combines TRBV9 with TRBJ2-1, with D possibly TRBD1 on 5 matching bases. This CDR3 comprises 14 residues. The V end was cut by 4 bases, the J end by 8 bases, with 16 bases between. Germline V CDR1 and CDR2: SGDLS, YYNGEE.

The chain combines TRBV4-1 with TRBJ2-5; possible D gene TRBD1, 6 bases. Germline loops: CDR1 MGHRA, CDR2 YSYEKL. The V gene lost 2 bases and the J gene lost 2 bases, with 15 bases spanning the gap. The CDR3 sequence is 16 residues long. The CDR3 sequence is CASSQRQTGGQETQYF. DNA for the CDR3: TGCGCCAGCAGCCAACGACAGACAGGCGGACAAGAGACCCAGTACTTC.

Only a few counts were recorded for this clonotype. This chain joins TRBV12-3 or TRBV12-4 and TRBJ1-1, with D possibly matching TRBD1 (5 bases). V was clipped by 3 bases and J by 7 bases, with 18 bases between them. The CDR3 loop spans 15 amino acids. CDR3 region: CASSLGGEGPGEAFF. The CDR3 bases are TGTGCCAGCAGTTTGGGGGGGGAAGGGCCCGGTGAAGCTTTCTTT.

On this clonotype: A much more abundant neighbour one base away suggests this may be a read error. This chain's CDR3 is CSAGLHAQETQYF. The CDR3 DNA follows: TGCAGTGCTGGACTTCATGCGCAAGAGACCCAGTACTTC. The chain is built from TRBV20-1 and TRBJ2-5; weak D call: TRBD2 (5 bases). Trimming took off 5 bases at V and 2 bases at J, with 12 bases between the two ends. CDR1 is DFQATT, CDR2 SNEGSKA, per germline (reference sequence). This CDR3 contains 13 residues.

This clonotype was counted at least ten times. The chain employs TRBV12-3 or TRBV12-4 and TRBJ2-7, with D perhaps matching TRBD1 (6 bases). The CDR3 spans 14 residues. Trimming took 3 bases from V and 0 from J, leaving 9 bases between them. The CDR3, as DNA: TGTGCCAGCAGTTTCCGACAGGACTCCTACGAGCAGTACTTC. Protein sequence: CASSFRQDSYEQYF.

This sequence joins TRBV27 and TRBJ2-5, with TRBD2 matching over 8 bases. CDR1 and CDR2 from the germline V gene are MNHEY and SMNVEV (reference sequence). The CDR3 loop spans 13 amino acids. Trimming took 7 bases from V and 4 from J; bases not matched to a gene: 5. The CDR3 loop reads CASKLAARETQYF. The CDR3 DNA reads TGTGCCAGCAAACTAGCGGCACGAGAGACCCAGTACTTC.

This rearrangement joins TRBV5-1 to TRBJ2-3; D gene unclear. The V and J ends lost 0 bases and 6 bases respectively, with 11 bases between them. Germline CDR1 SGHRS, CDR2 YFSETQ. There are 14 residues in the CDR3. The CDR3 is CASSLEVARDTQYF. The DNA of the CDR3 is TGCGCCAGCAGCTTGGAAGTAGCCAGGGATACGCAGTATTTT.

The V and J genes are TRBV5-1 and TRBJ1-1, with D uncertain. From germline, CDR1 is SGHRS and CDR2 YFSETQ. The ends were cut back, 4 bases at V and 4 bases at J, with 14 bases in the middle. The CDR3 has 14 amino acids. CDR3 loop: CASSRGRPSTEAFF. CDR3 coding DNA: TGCGCCAGCAGCAGAGGACGACCGAGCACTGAAGCTTTCTTT.

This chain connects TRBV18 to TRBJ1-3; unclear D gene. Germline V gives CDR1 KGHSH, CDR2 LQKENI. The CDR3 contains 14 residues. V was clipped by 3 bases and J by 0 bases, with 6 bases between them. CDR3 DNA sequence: TGTGCCAGCTCACCGCAGATCTCTGGAAACACCATATATTTT. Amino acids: CASSPQISGNTIYF.

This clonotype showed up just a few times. CDR3 sequence (DNA): TGCGCCAGCAGCTTGGACACAGGGGGGGCTCATGCAGATACGCAGTATTTT. Protein product: CASSLDTGGAHADTQYF. The V call is TRBV5-1, the J call TRBJ2-3; D possibly corresponds to TRBD1 (8 bases). The CDR3 is 17 amino acids. Trimming removed 0 bases from V and 4 bases from J, with 18 bases in between. Germline V gene data show CDR1 as SGHRS and CDR2 as YFSETQ.

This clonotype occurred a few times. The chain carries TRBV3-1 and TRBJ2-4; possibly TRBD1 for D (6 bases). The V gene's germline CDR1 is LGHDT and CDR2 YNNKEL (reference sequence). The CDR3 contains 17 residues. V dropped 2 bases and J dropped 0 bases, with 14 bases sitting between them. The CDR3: CASSQSDSRLAKNIQYF. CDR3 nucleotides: TGTGCCAGCAGCCAATCGGACAGTCGACTAGCCAAAAACATTCAGTACTTC.

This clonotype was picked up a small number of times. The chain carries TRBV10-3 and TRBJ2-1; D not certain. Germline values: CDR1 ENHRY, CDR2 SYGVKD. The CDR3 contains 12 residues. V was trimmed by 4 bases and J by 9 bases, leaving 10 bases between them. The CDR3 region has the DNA TGTGCCATCAGTGGGCACCCCGGTGAGCAGTTCTTC. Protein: CAISGHPGEQFF.